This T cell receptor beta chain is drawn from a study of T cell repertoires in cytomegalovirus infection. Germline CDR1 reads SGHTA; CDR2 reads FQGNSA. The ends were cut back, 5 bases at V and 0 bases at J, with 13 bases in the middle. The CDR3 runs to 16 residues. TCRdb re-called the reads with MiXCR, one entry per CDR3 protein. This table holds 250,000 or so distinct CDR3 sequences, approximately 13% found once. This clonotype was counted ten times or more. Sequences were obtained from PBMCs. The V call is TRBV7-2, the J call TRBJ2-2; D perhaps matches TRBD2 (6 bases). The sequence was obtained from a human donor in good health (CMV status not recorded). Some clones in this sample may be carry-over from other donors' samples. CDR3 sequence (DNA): TGTGCCAGCAGCCCACGGAGGGAATCGAACACCGGGGAGCTGTTTTTT. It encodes CASSPRRESNTGELFF.